The rows below give T cell receptor beta chains drawn from one sample of a study of preoperative IRX-2 immunotherapy in early breast cancer. TCRdb's copy holds only in-frame clones and misses some; the assay was immunoSEQ multiplex PCR. The sample lists thousands of clones, around 66% occurring once. This material consisted of tumor tissue, taken before IRX-2 immunotherapy. The origin of the receptors is a human donor with breast cancer. Each CDR3 is given with its conserved first and last residue. Fields, in order: CDR3 protein, CDR3 DNA, V gene, J gene, D gene, clone size. D genes are given only for firm matches. Clone size, where shown, is once, few, many, or a class for clones that have expanded.

CDR3 protein: CASSQDVLDRGDTEAFF
CDR3 DNA: TGTGCCAGCAGCCAAGATGTGTTGGACAGGGGGGACACTGAAGCTTTCTTT
V gene: TRBV14
J gene: TRBJ1-1
D gene: TRBD1
clone size: .

CDR3 protein: CATSRVSLVQPQHF
CDR3 DNA: TGTGCCACCAGCAGAGTAAGCTTGGTTCAGCCCCAGCATTTT
V gene: TRBV15
J gene: TRBJ1-5
D gene: .
clone size: .

CDR3 protein: CASSESGAGGTEAFF
CDR3 DNA: TGCGCCAGCAGTGAGTCAGGGGCAGGGGGCACTGAAGCTTTCTTT
V gene: TRBV10-2
J gene: TRBJ1-1
D gene: TRBD1
clone size: few

CDR3 protein: CASSMLRGSGNTIYF
CDR3 DNA: TGTGCCAGTAGTATGCTTCGAGGCTCTGGAAACACCATATATTTT
V gene: TRBV19
J gene: TRBJ1-3
D gene: .
clone size: .

CDR3 protein: CASSPGTGAYNEQFF
CDR3 DNA: TGTGCCAGCTCACCCGGGACAGGAGCCTACAATGAGCAGTTCTTC
V gene: TRBV18
J gene: TRBJ2-1
D gene: TRBD1
clone size: .

CDR3 protein: CASRGSANYGYTF
CDR3 DNA: TGCGCCAGCAGGGGATCGGCAAACTATGGCTACACCTTC
V gene: TRBV23-1
J gene: TRBJ1-2
D gene: .
clone size: .

CDR3 protein: CASSIWKGQRGNTIYF
CDR3 DNA: TGTGCCAGTAGTATCTGGAAGGGACAGCGCGGAAACACCATATATTTT
V gene: TRBV19
J gene: TRBJ1-3
D gene: TRBD1
clone size: .

CDR3 protein: CASGPRGYNEQFF
CDR3 DNA: TGTGCCAGCGGTCCCCGGGGGTACAATGAGCAGTTCTTC
V gene: TRBV7-2
J gene: TRBJ2-1
D gene: .
clone size: .

CDR3 protein: CASRKGGNTGELFF
CDR3 DNA: TGTGCCAGCCGGAAAGGGGGCAACACCGGGGAGCTGTTTTTT
V gene: TRBV12-5
J gene: TRBJ2-2
D gene: TRBD1
clone size: .

CDR3 protein: CASSYLARVETQYF
CDR3 DNA: TGTGCCAGCAGTTACCTCGCCAGGGTCGAGACCCAGTACTTC
V gene: TRBV6-8
J gene: TRBJ2-5
D gene: .
clone size: once

CDR3 protein: CASSLGLEGSSPLHF
CDR3 DNA: TGCGCCAGCAGCTTGGGACTCGAAGGTAGTTCACCCCTCCACTTT
V gene: TRBV5-1
J gene: TRBJ1-6
D gene: .
clone size: .

CDR3 protein: CASSSGDEKLFF
CDR3 DNA: TGTGCCAGCAGTTCGGGTGATGAAAAACTGTTTTTT
V gene: TRBV25-1
J gene: TRBJ1-4
D gene: .
clone size: .

CDR3 protein: CAWVPGDTGELFF
CDR3 DNA: TGTGCCTGGGTCCCTGGTGACACCGGGGAGCTGTTTTTT
V gene: TRBV30
J gene: TRBJ2-2
D gene: .
clone size: few

CDR3 protein: CASSSGQGGLGSPLHF
CDR3 DNA: TGTGCCAGTAGTAGCGGACAGGGGGGGCTCGGTTCACCCCTCCACTTT
V gene: TRBV19
J gene: TRBJ1-6
D gene: TRBD1
clone size: .

CDR3 protein: CASSRRQLSNEKLFF
CDR3 DNA: TGTGCCAGTAGTAGAAGACAGCTCTCTAATGAAAAACTGTTTTTT
V gene: TRBV19
J gene: TRBJ1-4
D gene: .
clone size: .

CDR3 protein: CASSRAGARADTQYF
CDR3 DNA: TGTGCCAGCAGCCGAGCGGGGGCCAGAGCAGATACGCAGTATTTT
V gene: TRBV28
J gene: TRBJ2-3
D gene: TRBD2
clone size: few

CDR3 protein: CASSEFEGNYGYTF
CDR3 DNA: TGCGCCAGCAGTGAGTTTGAGGGGAACTATGGCTACACCTTC
V gene: TRBV10-2
J gene: TRBJ1-2
D gene: .
clone size: once

CDR3 protein: CATSRERLPGSGNTIYF
CDR3 DNA: TGTGCCACCAGCAGAGAGAGGCTTCCAGGGTCCGGAAACACCATATATTTT
V gene: TRBV15
J gene: TRBJ1-3
D gene: .
clone size: large

CDR3 protein: CASARGPNTGELFF
CDR3 DNA: TGTGCCAGCGCCAGGGGGCCTAACACCGGGGAGCTGTTTTTT
V gene: TRBV6-8
J gene: TRBJ2-2
D gene: TRBD1
clone size: .

CDR3 protein: CASSLQGANTGELFF
CDR3 DNA: TGTGCCAGCAGCTTACAGGGCGCGAACACCGGGGAGCTGTTTTTT
V gene: TRBV11-3
J gene: TRBJ2-2
D gene: .
clone size: .

CDR3 protein: CASSIQGPGIYGYTF
CDR3 DNA: TGTGCCAGCAGTATACAGGGACCCGGGATCTATGGCTACACCTTC
V gene: TRBV28
J gene: TRBJ1-2
D gene: .
clone size: .

CDR3 protein: CASTVNTEAFF
CDR3 DNA: TGTGCCAGTACAGTTAACACTGAAGCTTTCTTT
V gene: TRBV19
J gene: TRBJ1-1
D gene: .
clone size: .

CDR3 protein: CASSPGPAAYEQYF
CDR3 DNA: TGTGCCAGTAGTCCGGGACCCGCAGCCTACGAGCAGTACTTC
V gene: TRBV19
J gene: TRBJ2-7
D gene: .
clone size: .

CDR3 protein: CASLTPRGISGNTIYF
CDR3 DNA: TGTGCCAGCCTCACGCCAAGGGGGATCTCTGGAAACACCATATATTTT
V gene: TRBV12-5
J gene: TRBJ1-3
D gene: .
clone size: .

CDR3 protein: CASSPRAPGQGASNEQFF
CDR3 DNA: TGTGCCAGCTCACCAAGGGCGCCGGGACAGGGGGCCTCCAATGAGCAGTTCTTC
V gene: TRBV18
J gene: TRBJ2-1
D gene: TRBD1
clone size: .

CDR3 protein: CASSSNRGLNEKLFF
CDR3 DNA: TGTGCCAGCAGTTCCAACAGGGGACTCAATGAAAAACTGTTTTTT
V gene: TRBV11-3
J gene: TRBJ1-4
D gene: TRBD1
clone size: few

CDR3 protein: CASSTGQDNQPQHF
CDR3 DNA: TGTGCCAGCAGTACCGGACAGGATAATCAGCCCCAGCATTTT
V gene: TRBV6-8
J gene: TRBJ1-5
D gene: TRBD1
clone size: .

CDR3 protein: CATSALRGSGNTIYF
CDR3 DNA: TGTGCCACCAGCGCGCTGCGGGGTTCTGGAAACACCATATATTTT
V gene: TRBV15
J gene: TRBJ1-3
D gene: .
clone size: few

CDR3 protein: CASSYPTGMGTEAFF
CDR3 DNA: TGTGCCAGCAGTTACCCGACAGGGATGGGCACTGAAGCTTTCTTT
V gene: TRBV6-8
J gene: TRBJ1-1
D gene: TRBD1
clone size: .

CDR3 protein: CASSFIRAAGRNQPQHF
CDR3 DNA: TGTGCCAGTAGTTTCATCCGGGCGGCAGGGAGGAATCAGCCCCAGCATTTT
V gene: TRBV19
J gene: TRBJ1-5
D gene: .
clone size: large

CDR3 protein: CASSSQDRLGNRSPLHF
CDR3 DNA: TGTGCCAGCAGCTCTCAAGACCGTTTGGGGAACCGTTCACCCCTCCACTTT
V gene: TRBV11-3
J gene: TRBJ1-6
D gene: .
clone size: .

CDR3 protein: CASSETGLAANTQYF
CDR3 DNA: TGTGCCAGCAGTGAGACGGGACTAGCGGCCAATACGCAGTATTTT
V gene: TRBV25-1
J gene: TRBJ2-3
D gene: TRBD2
clone size: .

CDR3 protein: CASRGGENTEAFF
CDR3 DNA: TGCGCCAGCAGGGGGGGCGAAAACACTGAAGCTTTCTTT
V gene: TRBV23-1
J gene: TRBJ1-1
D gene: .
clone size: .

CDR3 protein: CSVVASDGYGYTF
CDR3 DNA: TGCAGCGTTGTGGCCTCGGACGGCTATGGCTACACCTTC
V gene: TRBV29-1
J gene: TRBJ1-2
D gene: .
clone size: .

CDR3 protein: CASSYGGTSNTDTQYF
CDR3 DNA: TGTGCCAGCAGTTACGGAGGGACATCGAACACAGATACGCAGTATTTT
V gene: TRBV6-8
J gene: TRBJ2-3
D gene: .
clone size: few

CDR3 protein: CASSGDRTSEKLFF
CDR3 DNA: TGTGCCAGCAGTGGGGACAGGACTAGCGAAAAACTGTTTTTT
V gene: TRBV2
J gene: TRBJ1-4
D gene: TRBD1
clone size: .

CDR3 protein: CASSLGVGGVNGYTF
CDR3 DNA: TGTGCCAGCAGCTTGGGGGTAGGGGGCGTTAATGGCTACACCTTC
V gene: TRBV11-3
J gene: TRBJ1-2
D gene: TRBD1
clone size: few

CDR3 protein: CASSLWVAGPTDTQYF
CDR3 DNA: TGTGCCAGCAGCCTCTGGGTAGCGGGCCCGACAGATACGCAGTATTTT
V gene: TRBV11-3
J gene: TRBJ2-3
D gene: TRBD2
clone size: .

CDR3 protein: CAWRSEGDDGELFF
CDR3 DNA: TGTGCCTGGAGGTCTGAGGGAGATGACGGGGAGCTGTTTTTT
V gene: TRBV30
J gene: TRBJ2-2
D gene: .
clone size: large

CDR3 protein: CASSQGVQGSYGYTF
CDR3 DNA: TGTGCCAGCAGCCAAGGGGTACAGGGATCATATGGCTACACCTTC
V gene: TRBV14
J gene: TRBJ1-2
D gene: .
clone size: .

CDR3 protein: CASSVNSEAFF
CDR3 DNA: TGTGCCAGTAGTGTAAACTCTGAAGCTTTCTTT
V gene: TRBV19
J gene: TRBJ1-1
D gene: .
clone size: few

CDR3 protein: CASSYGTLLGSPLHF
CDR3 DNA: TGTGCCAGCAGTTACGGGACCCTTCTGGGTTCACCCCTCCACTTT
V gene: TRBV6-8
J gene: TRBJ1-6
D gene: .
clone size: .

CDR3 protein: CASSLEENTEAFF
CDR3 DNA: TGTGCCAGCAGCTTAGAGGAGAACACTGAAGCTTTCTTT
V gene: TRBV7-4
J gene: TRBJ1-1
D gene: .
clone size: .

CDR3 protein: CASKDLLYEEPQHF
CDR3 DNA: TGTGCCAGCAAGGACCTCCTCTACGAGGAGCCCCAGCATTTT
V gene: TRBV19
J gene: TRBJ1-5
D gene: .
clone size: .

CDR3 protein: CATHGASNQPQHF
CDR3 DNA: TGTGCCACCCACGGGGCTAGCAATCAGCCCCAGCATTTT
V gene: TRBV6-8
J gene: TRBJ1-5
D gene: .
clone size: .

CDR3 protein: CASSRQQGGGTEAFF
CDR3 DNA: TGTGCCAGTAGTAGGCAACAGGGGGGAGGCACTGAAGCTTTCTTT
V gene: TRBV19
J gene: TRBJ1-1
D gene: TRBD1
clone size: .

CDR3 protein: CASSGTSGLGEQYF
CDR3 DNA: TGTGCCAGCAGTGGGACTAGCGGCCTAGGCGAGCAGTACTTC
V gene: TRBV6-8
J gene: TRBJ2-7
D gene: TRBD2
clone size: .

CDR3 protein: CASSPGGARSNEQFF
CDR3 DNA: TGTGCCAGCAGCCCCGGGGGGGCCAGATCGAATGAGCAGTTCTTC
V gene: TRBV11-3
J gene: TRBJ2-1
D gene: TRBD2
clone size: once

CDR3 protein: CASSREDRGNSPLHF
CDR3 DNA: TGTGCCAGCAGCAGGGAGGACAGGGGCAATTCACCCCTCCACTTT
V gene: TRBV11-3
J gene: TRBJ1-6
D gene: TRBD1
clone size: .

CDR3 protein: CASSLEAGTASYEQYF
CDR3 DNA: TGTGCCAGCAGCTTGGAAGCGGGGACAGCTTCCTACGAGCAGTACTTC
V gene: TRBV11-3
J gene: TRBJ2-7
D gene: .
clone size: .

CDR3 protein: CASSLEYEGITEAFF
CDR3 DNA: TGTGCCAGCAGCTTAGAATATGAGGGGATAACTGAAGCTTTCTTT
V gene: TRBV11-3
J gene: TRBJ1-1
D gene: .
clone size: .

CDR3 protein: CASSPKSGAEAFF
CDR3 DNA: TGTGCCAGCAGTCCTAAATCGGGCGCTGAAGCTTTCTTT
V gene: TRBV28
J gene: TRBJ1-1
D gene: .
clone size: few

CDR3 protein: CASTRGKATNEKLFF
CDR3 DNA: TGTGCCAGCACTCGGGGGAAGGCAACTAATGAAAAACTGTTTTTT
V gene: TRBV14
J gene: TRBJ1-4
D gene: .
clone size: .

CDR3 protein: CASSLMGSASGNTIYF
CDR3 DNA: TGTGCCAGTAGTCTCATGGGGAGTGCGTCTGGAAACACCATATATTTT
V gene: TRBV19
J gene: TRBJ1-3
D gene: .
clone size: .

CDR3 protein: CASSPNAVGLSGNTIYF
CDR3 DNA: TGTGCCAGCAGCCCAAACGCGGTAGGGCTCTCTGGAAACACCATATATTTT
V gene: TRBV11-3
J gene: TRBJ1-3
D gene: .
clone size: few

CDR3 protein: CASSTPTGNTGELFF
CDR3 DNA: TGTGCCAGTAGTACCCCGACAGGGAACACCGGGGAGCTGTTTTTT
V gene: TRBV19
J gene: TRBJ2-2
D gene: .
clone size: .

CDR3 protein: CASSITGDSNQPQHF
CDR3 DNA: TGTGCCAGCAGCATAACAGGGGACAGCAATCAGCCCCAGCATTTT
V gene: TRBV6-8
J gene: TRBJ1-5
D gene: TRBD1
clone size: .

CDR3 protein: CASSILSGGAGTGELFF
CDR3 DNA: TGTGCCAGCAGTATCCTCTCAGGGGGCGCGGGGACCGGGGAGCTGTTTTTT
V gene: TRBV6-8
J gene: TRBJ2-2
D gene: TRBD1
clone size: .

CDR3 protein: CASSITGRATTDTQYF
CDR3 DNA: TGTGCCAGTAGTATAACGGGACGGGCCACCACAGATACGCAGTATTTT
V gene: TRBV19
J gene: TRBJ2-3
D gene: .
clone size: .